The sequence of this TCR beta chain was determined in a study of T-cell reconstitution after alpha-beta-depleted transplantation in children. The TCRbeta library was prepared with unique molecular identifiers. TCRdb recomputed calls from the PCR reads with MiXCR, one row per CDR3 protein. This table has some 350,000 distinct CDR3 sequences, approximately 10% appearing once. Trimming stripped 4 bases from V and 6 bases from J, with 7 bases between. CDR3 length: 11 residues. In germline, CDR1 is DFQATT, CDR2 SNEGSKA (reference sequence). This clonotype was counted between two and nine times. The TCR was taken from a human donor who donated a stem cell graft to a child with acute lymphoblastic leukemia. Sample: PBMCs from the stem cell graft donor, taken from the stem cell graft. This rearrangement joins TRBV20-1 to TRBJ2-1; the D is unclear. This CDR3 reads CSANNRNEQFF. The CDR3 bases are TGCAGTGCTAACAACCGCAATGAGCAGTTCTTC.